This T cell receptor beta chain was documented in a study of Ad26.COV2.S vaccination and SARS-CoV-2 variants (TCRdb year 2021). For the wider study: Vaccine-arm donors came from COV1001, a multicentre, randomized, double-blind, placebo-controlled phase I-IIa trial of Ad26.COV2.S in healthy adults. Throughout the experiments and outcome assessment, investigators stayed blinded to trial group allocation. TCRbeta repertoire sequencing served as the tool for gauging how specific and how broad the SARS-CoV-2-reactive T cell receptors were following Ad26.COV2.S vaccination. The TCR-sequenced set comprised around 32 samples: about 19 Ad26.COV2.S vaccine recipients, 5 placebo recipients and 8 SARS-CoV-2 convalescent individuals. Participants in the trial were split at random into five groups of five each, receiving low-dose or high-dose Ad26.COV2.S once or twice, or else placebo on both occasions. Ad26.COV2.S was given intramuscularly at 5x10^10 or 1x10^11 viral particles, as a single shot or as two shots 56 days apart. Study-level results and caveats: The authors noted that the TCR breadth and depth analyses may have underestimated total T cell responses. Substantial breadth of spike-specific CD8+ and CD4+ T cell responses was reported after vaccination. Comparable non-spike TCR breadth was observed between vaccine and placebo recipients, consistent with only spike being contained in the vaccine. Compared with placebo recipients, Ad26.COV2.S recipients showed higher spike-specific TCR breadth (P = 0.0014). The study was not powered to compare responses between vaccine doses or regimens.

Sequences GTSNPN (CDR1) and SVGIG (CDR2) are obtained from the germline V gene (reference sequence). The cysteine opens and the phenylalanine closes a CDR3 of 14 amino acids. The entry retains the CDR3 DNA only, 42 bases that are in frame from base 1. Between the V and J ends, shortened by 4 bases and 5 bases respectively, the junction contains 16 bases. In the paper's terms, the treatment or condition label means: 19 received Ad26.COV2.S at low or high dose, single or two shots; roughly five received placebo; per-sample allocation not given. Repertoires of vaccine and placebo recipients were sequenced from samples taken on day 63 after the first injection. Cohort 1b enrolled about two dozen adults aged 18-55 years at a single site in Boston, USA, between 29 July and 7 August 2020. Ad26.COV2.S consisted of a replication-incompetent adenovirus type 26 vector by which a prefusion-stabilized SARS-CoV-2 spike protein from the original Wuhan strain was expressed.

With respect to this clone: No antigen is known for it. Within one base of it there is no much larger clone, and no base qualities were kept.

TCRbeta CDR3 regions were sequenced with the immunoSEQ Assay. After extraction, genomic DNA underwent amplification by bias-controlled multiplex PCR, followed by high-throughput sequencing. In the source study's methods: To quantify the absolute abundance of every unique TCRbeta CDR3 region, sequences were collapsed and filtered. T cell fraction was estimated by normalizing TCRbeta template counts to usable DNA, which was measured by amplifying reference genes present in all nucleated cells. Repertoire TCRs were annotated as SARS-CoV-2-specific by exact matching of V gene, CDR3 amino acid sequence and J gene to a known reactive TCR set. The reference SARS-CoV-2 TCR set came from MIRA and was filtered for enrichment in COVID-19-positive ImmuneCODE repertoires, removing public or cross-reactive TCRs. Using the MIRA antigens, annotated TCRs were further analysed by specific ORF or by position within an ORF. Breadth was defined as annotated unique rearrangements over total unique productive rearrangements; depth was the summed frequency of those rearrangements. Group comparisons of TCR breadth used two-sided Wilcoxon rank-sum tests. In TCRdb, the immuneACCESS table is reduced to in-frame sequences with V and J assigned. These tables do not hold every clone; where another copy was compared, an unresolved V gene accounts for under half, and the others remain unexplained. Clone size and V and J calls were adopted from that table, with D and trimming inferred from the DNA. Recorded for this sample are under 300,000 clones; around 85% of them occurred a single time. The ten largest account for roughly 3% of the sample.

This specimen consisted of peripheral blood, obtained in a trial of Ad26.COV2.S vaccine versus placebo. The receptor was isolated from a person between 18 and 60 years old who received the Ad26.COV2.S COVID-19 vaccine or a placebo. Recombination connected TRBV30 to TRBJ2-3; D gene: possibly TRBD2, on 5 matching bases. The CDR3 protein sequence reads: CAWTLSGGVDTQYF. The bases read TGTGCCTGGACCCTAAGCGGTGGGGTAGATACGCAGTATTTT.